These 5 T cell receptor beta chains were all obtained from the same sample, sequenced in a study of cytomegalovirus exposure and HLA in healthy donors. TCRdb keeps only in-frame clones here, not all; method: immunoSEQ multiplex PCR. There are over 150,000 clones in the sample; 84% occur only once, and over 10% lies in the top ten. Sequencing used PBMCs. The source is a woman in her thirties in good health and CMV-seropositive.

A single count supports this clone. The CDR3 DNA follows: TGTGCCAGCAGCCAAGACACCGCCAGGCAGGCCGAGCAGTACTTC. It is translated as CASSQDTARQAEQYF. V gene TRBV4-2 combines with J gene TRBJ2-7; D gene uncertain. The length of the CDR3 is 15 residues. V was shortened by 0 bases and J by 6 bases, with 15 bases between the two germline ends. Germline CDR1 LGHNA, CDR2 YNFKEQ.

The chain couples TRBV13 to TRBJ2-2; 8 bases are shared with TRBD2. The CDR3 extends over 16 amino acids. Germline V CDR1 and CDR2: PRHDT, FYEKMQ (reference sequence). V trimming: 4 bases; J trimming: 6 bases; junction bases outside the gene matches: 10. The CDR3 bases are TGTGCCAGCAGCTCAAGCGGGAGAAGGTCCGCCGGGGAGCTGTTTTTT. Amino acid sequence: CASSSSGRRSAGELFF.

The chain combines TRBV5-5 with TRBJ1-5; D remains ambiguous. Trimming left V 3 bases short and J 5 bases short, with 9 bases between. From germline, CDR1 is SGHKS and CDR2 YYEKEE (reference sequence). The CDR3 sequence is 13 residues long. This CDR3 is CASSSAGDQPQHF. Written as DNA, the CDR3 is TGTGCCAGCAGCTCGGCGGGCGATCAGCCCCAGCATTTT.

V is TRBV28 and J is TRBJ2-7; 9 bases align to TRBD1. Germline CDR1 reads MDHEN; CDR2 reads SYDVKM. The CDR3 loop spans 15 amino acids. J gave up 3 bases and V 5 bases, and 8 bases lay outside the gene matches. CDR3 coding DNA: TGTGCCAGCAGTCACCCCGGGACAGGGTTCTACGAGCAGTACTTC. Amino acids: CASSHPGTGFYEQYF. Based on the CDR3 plus reference TRBV28 and TRBJ2-7, the full variable domain is DVKVTQSSRYLVKRTGEKVFLECVQDMDHENMFWYRQDPGLGLRLIYFSYDVKMKEKGDIPEGYSVSREKKERFSLILESASTNQTSMYLCASSHPGTGFYEQYFGPGTRLTVT.

This chain joins TRBV5-1 and TRBJ2-5, with TRBD2 identical over 11 bases. J gave up 5 bases and V 4 bases, and 7 bases lay outside the gene matches. The germline gives CDR1 SGHRS, CDR2 YFSETQ. The CDR3 is 15 residues long. For the CDR3, the DNA is TGCGCCAGCAGCGTGGGACTAGCGGCAGGGGAGACCCAGTACTTC. This sequence encodes CASSVGLAAGETQYF.